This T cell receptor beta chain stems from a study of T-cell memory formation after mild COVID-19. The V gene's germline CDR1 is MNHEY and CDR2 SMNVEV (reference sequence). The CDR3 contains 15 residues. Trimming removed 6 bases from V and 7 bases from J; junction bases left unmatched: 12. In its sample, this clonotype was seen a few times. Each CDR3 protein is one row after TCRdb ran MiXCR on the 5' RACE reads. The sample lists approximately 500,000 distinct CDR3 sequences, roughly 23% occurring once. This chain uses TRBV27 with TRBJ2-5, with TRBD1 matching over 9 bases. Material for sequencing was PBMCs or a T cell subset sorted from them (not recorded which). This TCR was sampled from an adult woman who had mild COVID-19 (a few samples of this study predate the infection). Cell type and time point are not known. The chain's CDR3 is CASRPDRGPLMTQYF. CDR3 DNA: TGTGCCAGCAGACCGGACAGGGGACCCCTTATGACCCAGTACTTC.